This T cell receptor beta chain derives from a study of blood T cell repertoires in COVID-19. Clones were sequenced by immunoSEQ multiplex PCR, and TCRdb holds only the in-frame ones, with some missing. The sample carries under 250,000 clones, approximately 80% recorded once. This clone was recorded once. The clonotype was recovered from a human donor in a cohort sampled during active COVID-19. The sample taken for sequencing was peripheral blood.

The CDR3: CSVERPQGALGGELFF. The DNA for the CDR3 is TGCAGCGTTGAAAGACCCCAGGGGGCGCTTGGCGGGGAGCTGTTTTTT. The V call is TRBV29-1, the J call TRBJ2-2, with 8 nucleotides matching TRBD1. CDR1 and CDR2 from the germline V gene are SQVTM and ANQGSEA. The CDR3 is 16 amino acids. The V segment lost 2 bases and the J segment 7 bases; nucleotides outside the gene matches: 12.